This T cell receptor (beta chain) was captured by sequencing in a study of T cell repertoires in cytomegalovirus infection. Turning to the study itself: From public TCR beta signatures came an indication of both CMV infection and matching HLA type.

TCRdb fed the reads into MiXCR, producing one record per CDR3 protein. Of approximately 770,000 distinct CDR3 sequences listed, almost 30% were seen once; the top ten hold under 15%. This clonotype showed up just a few times. What it binds is unknown. This CDR3 has 14 amino acids. V lost 5 bases, J lost 4 bases, and 12 bases lay in between. The germline gives CDR1 MNHEY, CDR2 SVGAGI. The sequence was obtained from a human donor in good health (CMV status not recorded). Some clones in this sample may be carry-over from other donors' samples. J is TRBJ1-5 and V is TRBV6-5, with D possibly being TRBD1 (6 bases). This specimen was cultured CD8+ T cells from PBMCs, taken from culture after CMV antigen stimulation. CDR3 nucleotides: TGTGCCAGCAGTACCTCGGGGGCAAATCAGCCCCAGCATTTT. It codes for CASSTSGANQPQHF.